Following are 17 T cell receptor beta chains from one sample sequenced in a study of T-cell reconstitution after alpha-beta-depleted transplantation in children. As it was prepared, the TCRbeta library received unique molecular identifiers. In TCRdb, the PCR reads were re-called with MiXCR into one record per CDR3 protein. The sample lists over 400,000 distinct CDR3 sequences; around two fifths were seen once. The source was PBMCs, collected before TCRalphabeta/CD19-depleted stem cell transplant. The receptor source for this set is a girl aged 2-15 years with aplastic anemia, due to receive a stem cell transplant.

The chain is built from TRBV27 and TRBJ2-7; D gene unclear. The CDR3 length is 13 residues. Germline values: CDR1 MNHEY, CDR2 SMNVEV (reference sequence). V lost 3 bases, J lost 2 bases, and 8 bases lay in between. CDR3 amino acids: CASSFANTYEQYF. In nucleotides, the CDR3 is TGTGCCAGCAGTTTTGCGAATACCTACGAGCAGTACTTC.

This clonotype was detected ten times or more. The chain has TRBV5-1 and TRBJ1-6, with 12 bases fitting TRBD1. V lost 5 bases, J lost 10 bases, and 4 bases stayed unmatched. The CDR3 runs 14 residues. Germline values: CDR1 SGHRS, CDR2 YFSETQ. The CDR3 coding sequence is TGCGCCAGCAGGCGGGACAGGGGGCAGTCACCCCTCCACTTT. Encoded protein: CASRRDRGQSPLHF.

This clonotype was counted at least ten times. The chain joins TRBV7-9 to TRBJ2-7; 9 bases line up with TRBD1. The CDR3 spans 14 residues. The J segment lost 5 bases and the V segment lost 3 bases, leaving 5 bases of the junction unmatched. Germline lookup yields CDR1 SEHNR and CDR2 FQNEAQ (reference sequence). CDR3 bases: TGTGCCAGCAGCTTGGGGGACAGGGAAGACGAGCAGTACTTC. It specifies CASSLGDREDEQYF.

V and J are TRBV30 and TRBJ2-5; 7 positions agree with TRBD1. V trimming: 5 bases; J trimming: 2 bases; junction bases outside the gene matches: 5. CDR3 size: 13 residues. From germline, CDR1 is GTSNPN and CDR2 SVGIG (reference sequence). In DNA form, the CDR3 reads TGTGCCTGGTCAGGGGGATTACAAGAGACCCAGTACTTC. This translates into CAWSGGLQETQYF.

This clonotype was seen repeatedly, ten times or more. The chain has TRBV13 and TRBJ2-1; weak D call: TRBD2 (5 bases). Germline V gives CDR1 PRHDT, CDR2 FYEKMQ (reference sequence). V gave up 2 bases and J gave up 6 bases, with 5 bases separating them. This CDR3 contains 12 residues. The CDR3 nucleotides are TGTGCCAGCAGCTTAACTAGCAATGAGCAGTTCTTC. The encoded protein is CASSLTSNEQFF. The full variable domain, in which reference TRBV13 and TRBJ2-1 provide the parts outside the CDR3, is AAGVIQSPRHLIKEKRETATLKCYPIPRHDTVYWYQQGPGQDPQFLISFYEKMQSDKGSIPDRFSAQQFSDYHSELNMSSLELGDSALYFCASSLTSNEQFFGPGTRLTVL.

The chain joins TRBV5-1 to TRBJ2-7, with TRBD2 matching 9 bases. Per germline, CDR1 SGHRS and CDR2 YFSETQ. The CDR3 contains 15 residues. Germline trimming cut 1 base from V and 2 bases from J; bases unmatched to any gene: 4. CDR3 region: CASSLLGGGAYEQYF. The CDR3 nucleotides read TGCGCCAGCAGCTTGTTGGGCGGGGGGGCCTACGAGCAGTACTTC.

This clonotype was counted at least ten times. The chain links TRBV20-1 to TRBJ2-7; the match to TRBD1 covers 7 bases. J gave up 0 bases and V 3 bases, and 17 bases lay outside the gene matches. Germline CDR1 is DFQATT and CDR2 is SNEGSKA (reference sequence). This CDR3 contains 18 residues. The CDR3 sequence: CSARATGQFLSPSYEQYF. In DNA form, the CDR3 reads TGCAGTGCTAGGGCCACGGGACAGTTCCTTTCTCCCTCCTACGAGCAGTACTTC.

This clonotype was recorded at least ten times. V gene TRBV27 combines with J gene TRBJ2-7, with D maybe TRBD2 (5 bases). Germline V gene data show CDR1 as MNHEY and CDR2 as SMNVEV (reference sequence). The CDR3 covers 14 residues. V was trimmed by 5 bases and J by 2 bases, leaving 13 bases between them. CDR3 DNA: TGTGCCAGCAGTAGGACTGGCAGCCCCTACGAGCAGTACTTC. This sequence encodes CASSRTGSPYEQYF.

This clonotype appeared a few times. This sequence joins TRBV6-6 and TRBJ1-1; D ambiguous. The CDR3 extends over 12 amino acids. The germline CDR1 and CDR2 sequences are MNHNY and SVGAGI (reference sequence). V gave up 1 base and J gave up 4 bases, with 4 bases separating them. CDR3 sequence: CASSYWSTEAFF. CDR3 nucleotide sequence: TGTGCCAGCAGTTACTGGAGCACTGAAGCTTTCTTT.

This CDR3 is CASSVSGGPNTGELFF. DNA of the CDR3: TGTGCCAGCAGCGTATCCGGGGGGCCGAACACCGGGGAGCTGTTTTTT. The V and J genes are TRBV9 and TRBJ2-2; the D gene is possibly TRBD2 (7 bases). Germline V gives CDR1 SGDLS, CDR2 YYNGEE. The V gene lost 1 base and the J gene lost 0 bases, with 10 bases spanning the gap. This CDR3 comprises 16 residues.

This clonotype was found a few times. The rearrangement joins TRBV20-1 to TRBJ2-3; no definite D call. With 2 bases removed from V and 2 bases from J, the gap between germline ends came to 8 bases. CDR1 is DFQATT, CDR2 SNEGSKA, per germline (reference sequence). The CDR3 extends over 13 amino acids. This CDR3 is CSARNQLTDTQYF. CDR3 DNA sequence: TGCAGTGCTAGAAACCAGCTCACAGATACGCAGTATTTT.

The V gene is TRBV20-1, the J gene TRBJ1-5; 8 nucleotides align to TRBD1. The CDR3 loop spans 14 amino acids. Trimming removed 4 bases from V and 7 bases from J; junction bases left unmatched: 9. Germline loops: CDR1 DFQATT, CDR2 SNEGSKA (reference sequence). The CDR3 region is CSATTGQGRQPQHF. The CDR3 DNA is TGCAGTGCTACCACCGGACAGGGCCGGCAGCCCCAGCATTTT.

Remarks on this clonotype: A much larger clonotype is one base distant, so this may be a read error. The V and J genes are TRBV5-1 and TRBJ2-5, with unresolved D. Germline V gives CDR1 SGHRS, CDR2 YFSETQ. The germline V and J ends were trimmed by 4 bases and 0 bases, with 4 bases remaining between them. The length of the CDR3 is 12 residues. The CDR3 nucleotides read TGCGCCAGCAGCGTGTACCAAGAGACCCAGTACTTC. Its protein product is CASSVYQETQYF.

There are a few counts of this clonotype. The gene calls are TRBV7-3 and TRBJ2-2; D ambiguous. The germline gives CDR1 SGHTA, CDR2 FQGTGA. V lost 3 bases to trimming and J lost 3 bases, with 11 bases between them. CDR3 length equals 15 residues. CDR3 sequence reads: CASSLVGDYTGELFF. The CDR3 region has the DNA TGTGCCAGCAGCTTGGTAGGCGACTACACCGGGGAGCTGTTTTTT.

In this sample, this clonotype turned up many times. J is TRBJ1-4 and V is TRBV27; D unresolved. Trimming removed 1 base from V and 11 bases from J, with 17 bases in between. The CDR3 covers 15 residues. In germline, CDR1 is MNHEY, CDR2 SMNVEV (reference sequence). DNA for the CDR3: TGTGCCAGCAGTTTATTACGGCAGGACCCGGGGAAACTGTTTTTT. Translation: CASSLLRQDPGKLFF.

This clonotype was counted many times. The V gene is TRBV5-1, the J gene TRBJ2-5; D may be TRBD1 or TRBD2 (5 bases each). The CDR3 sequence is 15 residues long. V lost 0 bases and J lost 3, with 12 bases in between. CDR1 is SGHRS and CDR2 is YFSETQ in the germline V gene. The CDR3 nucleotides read TGCGCCAGCAGCTTGGGGGACGGTAGAAAAGAGACCCAGTACTTC. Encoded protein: CASSLGDGRKETQYF.

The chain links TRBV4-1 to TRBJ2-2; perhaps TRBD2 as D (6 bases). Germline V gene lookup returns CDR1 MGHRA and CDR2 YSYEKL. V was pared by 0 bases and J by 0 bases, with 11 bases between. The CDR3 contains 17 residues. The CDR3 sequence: CASSQDWRASNTGELFF. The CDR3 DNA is TGCGCCAGCAGCCAAGATTGGAGGGCTTCGAACACCGGGGAGCTGTTTTTT.